This passage covers 22 T cell receptor beta chains from one sample sequenced in a study of blood T cell repertoires in COVID-19 (dated by TCRdb to 2020 to 2022). Library generation was performed with the immunoSEQ multiplex PCR assay. TCRdb limited this immuneACCESS table to in-frame rearrangements with V and J called. A share of clones is missing; checked studies link under half to unresolved V genes, and the rest is unexplained. Across this sample there are about 75,000 clones, with around two thirds seen only once. Clones ranked in the top ten supply 2% to 3% of the sample. The sample consisted of peripheral blood. The receptor set was obtained from a human donor with acute or convalescent COVID-19. The donor label of this sample is uncertain.

The chain employs TRBV5-1 and TRBJ2-1; D not resolved. This CDR3 has 13 amino acids. Between the trimmed V and J ends, which lost 5 bases and 7 bases, there was a span of 13 bases. The germline V gene encodes CDR1 SGHRS and CDR2 YFSETQ. The CDR3 DNA is TGCGCCAGCAGTTTTTATCCCGGGAATGAGCAGTTCTTC. Its protein is CASSFYPGNEQFF.

V is TRBV19 and J is TRBJ2-5; TRBD2 agrees at 7 bases. CDR3 length: 14 residues. Germline CDR1 and CDR2: LNHDA and SQIVND (reference sequence). The V and J ends lost 1 base and 5 bases, in that order; junction bases with no gene match: 4. The CDR3 spells CASSIVGGKETQYF. In DNA form, the CDR3 reads TGTGCCAGTAGTATAGTGGGGGGGAAGGAGACCCAGTACTTC.

V is TRBV7-9 and J is TRBJ2-5, with 7 nucleotides matching TRBD1. CDR3 size: 16 residues. V lost 0 bases and J lost 6; bases outside the gene matches: 10. Germline lookup yields CDR1 SEHNR and CDR2 FQNEAQ (reference sequence). This chain's CDR3 is CASSLALMTGKQTQYF. The CDR3 region has the DNA TGTGCCAGCAGCTTAGCGCTAATGACAGGGAAACAGACCCAGTACTTC.

The rearrangement uses TRBV5-6 and TRBJ1-2; D may be TRBD1 (6 bases). Looked up from germline, CDR1 is SGHDT and CDR2 is YYEEEE. The CDR3 is 15 amino acids. The V gene lost 3 bases and the J gene lost 8 bases, with 20 bases spanning the gap. CDR3 sequence: CASSSQGGRTRGYTF. As DNA, the CDR3 is TGTGCCAGCAGCTCCCAAGGGGGTCGCACGCGGGGCTACACCTTC.

The V call is TRBV11-2, the J call TRBJ1-2, with 8 bases identical to TRBD1. From germline, CDR1 is SGHAT and CDR2 FQNNGV. The CDR3 has 17 residues. V was pared by 1 base and J by 0 bases, with 7 bases of the junction left unmatched. The CDR3 loop reads CASSLVGTGKANYGYTF. The CDR3 DNA reads as TGTGCCAGCAGCTTAGTTGGGACAGGAAAAGCTAACTATGGCTACACCTTC.

This chain joins TRBV24-1 and TRBJ2-7, with D perhaps matching TRBD2 (7 bases). Deletions cut 1 base from V and 0 bases from J, with 15 bases between. Germline assignment: CDR1 KGHDR and CDR2 SFDVKD. This CDR3 contains 17 residues. The CDR3 DNA follows: TGTGCCACCAGTGATTTATCGCGGGGGCCTAGCTCCTACGAGCAGTACTTC. Its protein product is CATSDLSRGPSSYEQYF.

The chain is built from TRBV6-6 and TRBJ2-5; D ambiguous. Trimming pared 4 bases from V and 4 bases from J, leaving 10 bases between. Germline loops: CDR1 MNHNY, CDR2 SVGAGI (reference sequence). CDR3 size: 13 residues. The CDR3 bases are TGTGCCAGCAGTTTTTCCCACGGAGAGACCCAGTACTTC. This encodes CASSFSHGETQYF.

J is TRBJ2-7 and V is TRBV7-2; D possibly corresponds to TRBD1 (5 bases). CDR3 length: 15 amino acids. The germline gives CDR1 SGHTA, CDR2 FQGNSA. V was cut by 1 base and J by 4 bases, with 14 bases left in between. CDR3 region: CASSLGQGSSYEQYF. CDR3 nucleotide sequence: TGTGCCAGCAGCTTAGGTCAGGGTTCCTCTTACGAGCAGTACTTC.

This chain uses TRBV9 with TRBJ1-3; 7 bases are a match to TRBD1. With V trimmed by 5 bases and J by 0 bases, 2 bases remained unmatched. The CDR3 is 14 residues long. Germline assignment: CDR1 SGDLS and CDR2 YYNGEE. The CDR3 sequence: CASRRDSSGNTIYF. CDR3 nucleotides: TGTGCCAGCAGAAGGGACAGCTCTGGAAACACCATATATTTT.

The gene calls are TRBV3-1 (or the pseudogene TRBV3-2) and TRBJ2-3, with 8 bases lining up with TRBD2. The V gene end was trimmed by 4 bases and the J gene end by 5 bases; junction bases not matched to a gene: 8. This CDR3 spans 15 amino acids. Germline lookup yields CDR1 LGHDT and CDR2 YNNKEL (reference sequence). The CDR3 DNA follows: TGTGCCAGCAGCCGAGATAGCGGGGAAGGAGATACGCAGTATTTT. Its protein is CASSRDSGEGDTQYF.

This chain connects TRBV2 to TRBJ2-1; possibly TRBD2 for D (6 bases). This CDR3 is 15 amino acids long. V lost 7 bases and J lost 0, with 13 bases in between. Germline lookup yields CDR1 SNHLY and CDR2 FYNNEI. The CDR3 nucleotides are TGTGCCAGCACCGGGGGACTCGTCTCCTACAATGAGCAGTTCTTC. It encodes CASTGGLVSYNEQFF.

The chain employs TRBV12-3 or TRBV12-4 and TRBJ1-1, with D maybe TRBD1 (5 bases). Trimming removed 2 bases at V and 7 bases at J, with 11 bases between. This CDR3 region has 13 residues. CDR3 DNA sequence: TGTGCCAGCAGTTTACTCCGACAGAATGAAGCTTTCTTT. It is translated as CASSLLRQNEAFF.

The chain combines TRBV5-6 with TRBJ2-7; TRBD1 matches 10 bases. This CDR3 comprises 15 residues. Per the germline V gene, CDR1 is SGHDT and CDR2 is YYEEEE. Trimming at V came to 4 bases and at J to 6 bases, leaving 10 bases not matched to a gene. The DNA of the CDR3 is TGTGCCAGCAGCCACCTGGGGACAGGGGTTCTCGAGCAGTACGTC. Its translation is CASSHLGTGVLEQYV.

In this sample, this clone turned up once. The gene calls are TRBV24-1 and TRBJ1-2, with TRBD1 identical over 12 bases. This CDR3 spans 15 amino acids. With 5 bases clipped from V and 8 bases from J, the junction kept 8 bases outside the gene matches. Germline V gene sequence: CDR1 KGHDR, CDR2 SFDVKD. CDR3 residues: CATSGGQGARRGYTF. CDR3 DNA: TGTGCCACCAGTGGGGGACAGGGGGCGCGGCGGGGCTACACCTTC.

The rearrangement joins TRBV11-1 to TRBJ2-1; 7 bases align to TRBD2. The CDR3 covers 15 residues. Germline trimming cut 3 bases from V and 5 bases from J; bases unmatched to any gene: 7. Germline CDR1 reads SGHAT; CDR2 reads FQDESV (reference sequence). The CDR3 coding sequence is TGTGCCAGCAGCTTTCGGCTAGCGGAAAACAATGAGCAGTTCTTC. Its protein product is CASSFRLAENNEQFF.

This clone was picked up a small number of times. V is TRBV5-1 and J is TRBJ1-3; 10 bases line up with TRBD1. The ends lost 4 bases at V and 3 bases at J; junction bases unmatched: 4. Germline V gives CDR1 SGHRS, CDR2 YFSETQ. This CDR3 is 15 amino acids long. CDR3 bases: TGCGCCAGCAGCGCGACAGGGGGCGATGGAAACACCATATATTTT. It is translated as CASSATGGDGNTIYF.

The V and J genes are TRBV10-3 and TRBJ2-3; the D is unclear. The V end lost 3 bases, the J end lost 2 bases, and 9 bases lay between the germline ends. Looked up from germline, CDR1 is ENHRY and CDR2 is SYGVKD. This CDR3 region has 14 residues. CDR3 protein: CAISDNRHTDTQYF. In DNA form, the CDR3 reads TGTGCCATCAGTGATAATAGACACACAGATACGCAGTATTTT.

The chain employs TRBV2 and TRBJ2-1, with TRBD2 identical over 12 bases. There are 15 residues in the CDR3. The ends lost 2 bases at V and 14 bases at J; junction bases unmatched: 10. Germline CDR1 reads SNHLY; CDR2 reads FYNNEI. The DNA of the CDR3 is TGTGCCAGCAGTGAAACGGGGCTAGCGGGGGGGTTTGAGTTCTTC. Protein sequence: CASSETGLAGGFEFF.

The V and J genes are TRBV3-1 (or the pseudogene TRBV3-2) and TRBJ1-2; a possible D gene is TRBD1 (6 bases). This CDR3 has 14 residues. Trimming left V 4 bases short and J 3 bases short, with 12 bases between. Germline loops: CDR1 LGHDT, CDR2 YNNKEL (reference sequence). As DNA, the CDR3 is TGTGCCAGCAGCCGGTACAGGGCGGACTATGGCTACACCTTC. Its protein is CASSRYRADYGYTF.

The chain has TRBV29-1 and TRBJ1-4; tentatively, D is TRBD1 (6 bases). V lost 4 bases to trimming and J lost 7 bases, with 13 bases between them. Germline loops: CDR1 SQVTM, CDR2 ANQGSEA. The CDR3 runs 13 residues. The CDR3 DNA follows: TGCAGCGTTGCGACAGGAGCTGGTGAAAAACTGTTTTTT. The encoded protein is CSVATGAGEKLFF.

This chain uses TRBV30 with TRBJ2-5, with D perhaps matching TRBD2 (5 bases). Germline V gene lookup returns CDR1 GTSNPN and CDR2 SVGIG (reference sequence). V was trimmed by 1 base and J by 5 bases, leaving 11 bases between them. This CDR3 is built from 13 residues. The CDR3 sequence: CAWSGERGETQYF. The CDR3 bases are TGTGCCTGGAGTGGGGAACGAGGGGAGACCCAGTACTTC.

The V call is TRBV5-6, the J call TRBJ1-1; possible D gene TRBD1, 5 bases. The V gene's germline CDR1 is SGHDT and CDR2 YYEEEE. V lost 4 bases, J lost 1 base, and 11 bases lay in between. The CDR3 loop spans 14 amino acids. The CDR3 nucleotides read TGTGCCAGCAGCACGGGACTCCCGAACACTGAAGCTTTCTTT. This sequence encodes CASSTGLPNTEAFF.